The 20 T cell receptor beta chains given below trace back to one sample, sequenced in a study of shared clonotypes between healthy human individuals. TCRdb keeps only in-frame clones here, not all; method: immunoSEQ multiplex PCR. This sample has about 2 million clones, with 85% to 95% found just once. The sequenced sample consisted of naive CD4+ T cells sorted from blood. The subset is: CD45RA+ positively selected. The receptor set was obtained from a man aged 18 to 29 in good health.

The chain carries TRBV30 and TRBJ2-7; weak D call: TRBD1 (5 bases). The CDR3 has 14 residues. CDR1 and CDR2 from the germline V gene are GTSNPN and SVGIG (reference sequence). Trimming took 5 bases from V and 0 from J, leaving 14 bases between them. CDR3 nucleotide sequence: TGTGCCTGGTCCGTGGACAACCTCTCCTACGAGCAGTACTTC. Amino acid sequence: CAWSVDNLSYEQYF. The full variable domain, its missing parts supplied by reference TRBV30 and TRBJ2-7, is SQTIHQWPATLVQPVGSPLSLECTVEGTSNPNLYWYRQAAGRGLQLLFYSVGIGQISSEVPQNLSASRPQDRQFILSSKKLLLSDSGFYLCAWSVDNLSYEQYFGPGTRLTVT.

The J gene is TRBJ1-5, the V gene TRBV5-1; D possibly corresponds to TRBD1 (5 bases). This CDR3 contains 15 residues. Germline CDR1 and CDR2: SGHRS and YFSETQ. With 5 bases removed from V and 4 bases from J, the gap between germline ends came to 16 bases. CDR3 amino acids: CASRAGNGWNQPQHF. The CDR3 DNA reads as TGCGCCAGCAGAGCAGGGAATGGGTGGAATCAGCCCCAGCATTTT.

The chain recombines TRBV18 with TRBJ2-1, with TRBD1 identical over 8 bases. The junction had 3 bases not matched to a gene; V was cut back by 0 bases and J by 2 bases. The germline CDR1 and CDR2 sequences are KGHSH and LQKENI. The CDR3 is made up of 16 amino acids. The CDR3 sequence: CASSPPLQGAYNEQFF. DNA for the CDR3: TGTGCCAGCTCACCACCGTTACAGGGGGCCTACAATGAGCAGTTCTTC.

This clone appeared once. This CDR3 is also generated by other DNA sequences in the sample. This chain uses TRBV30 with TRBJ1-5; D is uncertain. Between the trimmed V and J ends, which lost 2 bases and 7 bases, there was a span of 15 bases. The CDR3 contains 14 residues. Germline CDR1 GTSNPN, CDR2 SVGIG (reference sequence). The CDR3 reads CAWSLGGRNQPQHF. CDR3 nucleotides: TGTGCCTGGAGTCTGGGAGGGAGGAACCAGCCCCAGCATTTT.

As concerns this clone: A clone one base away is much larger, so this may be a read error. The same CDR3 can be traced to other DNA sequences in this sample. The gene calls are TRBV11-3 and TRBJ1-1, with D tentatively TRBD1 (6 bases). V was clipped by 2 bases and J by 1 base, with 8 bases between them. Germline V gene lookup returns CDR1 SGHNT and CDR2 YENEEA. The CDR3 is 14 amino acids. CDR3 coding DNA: TGTGCCAGCAGCTTACAGGGGACGAACACTGAAGCTTTCTTT. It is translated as CASSLQGTNTEAFF. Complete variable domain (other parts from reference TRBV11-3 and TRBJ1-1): EAGVVQSPRYKIIEKKQPVAFWCNPISGHNTLYWYLQNLGQGPELLIRYENEEAVDDSQLPKDRFSAERLKGVDSTLKIQPAELGDSAVYLCASSLQGTNTEAFFGQGTRLTVV.

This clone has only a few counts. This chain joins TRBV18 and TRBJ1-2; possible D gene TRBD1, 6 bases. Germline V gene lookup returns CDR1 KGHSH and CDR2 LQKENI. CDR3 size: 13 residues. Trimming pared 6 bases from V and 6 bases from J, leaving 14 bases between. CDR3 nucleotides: TGTGCCAGCTCGCCCAACAGGGCTAATGGCTACACCTTC. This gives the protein CASSPNRANGYTF.

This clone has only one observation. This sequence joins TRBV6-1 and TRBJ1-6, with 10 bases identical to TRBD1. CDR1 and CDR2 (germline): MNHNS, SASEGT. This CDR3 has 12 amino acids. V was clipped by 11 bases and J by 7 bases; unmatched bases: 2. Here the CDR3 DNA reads TGTGCCCTGGGACAGGGGAATTCACCCCTCCACTTT. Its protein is CALGQGNSPLHF.

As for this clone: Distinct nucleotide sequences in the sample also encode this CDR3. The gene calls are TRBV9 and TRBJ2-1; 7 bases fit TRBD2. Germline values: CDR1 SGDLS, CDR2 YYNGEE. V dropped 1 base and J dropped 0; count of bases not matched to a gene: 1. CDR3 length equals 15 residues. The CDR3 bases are TGTGCCAGCAGCGTAAGGGAGGGCTCCTACAATGAGCAGTTCTTC. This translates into CASSVREGSYNEQFF. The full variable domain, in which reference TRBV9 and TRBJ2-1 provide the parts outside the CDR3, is DSGVTQTPKHLITATGQRVTLRCSPRSGDLSVYWYQQSLDQGLQFLIQYYNGEERAKGNILERFSAQQFPDLHSELNLSSLELGDSALYFCASSVREGSYNEQFFGPGTRLTVL.

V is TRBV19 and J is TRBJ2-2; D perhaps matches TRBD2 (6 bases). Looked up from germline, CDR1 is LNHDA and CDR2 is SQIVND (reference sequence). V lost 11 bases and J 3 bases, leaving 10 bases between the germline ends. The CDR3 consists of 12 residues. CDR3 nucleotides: TGTGCCGCGGGACCTTACACCGGGGAGCTGTTTTTT. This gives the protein CAAGPYTGELFF.

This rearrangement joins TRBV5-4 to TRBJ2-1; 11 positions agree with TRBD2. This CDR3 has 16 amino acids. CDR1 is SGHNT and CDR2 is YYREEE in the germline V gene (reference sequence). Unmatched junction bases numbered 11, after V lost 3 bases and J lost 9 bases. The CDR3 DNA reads TGTGCCAGCAGCTCCTCAGTACTAGCGGGAGCGATTGAGCAGTTCTTC. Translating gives CASSSSVLAGAIEQFF.

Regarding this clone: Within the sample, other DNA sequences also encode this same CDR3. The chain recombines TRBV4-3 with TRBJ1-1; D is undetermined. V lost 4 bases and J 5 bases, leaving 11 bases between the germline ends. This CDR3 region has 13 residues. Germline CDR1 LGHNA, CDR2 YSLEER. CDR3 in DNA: TGCGCCAGCAGCCTCACGGGAGGGACTGAAGCTTTCTTT. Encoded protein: CASSLTGGTEAFF.

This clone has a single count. Here the CDR3 DNA reads TGTGCTAGTGGTCCCTCGGCGGGAGTTAGAAACGAGCAGTACTTC. Translated, it gives CASGPSAGVRNEQYF. The rearrangement uses TRBV12-5 and TRBJ2-7; 7 bases are shared with TRBD2. V was clipped by 5 bases and J by 5 bases; unmatched bases: 12. Germline-derived CDR1 and CDR2 are LGHNT and FRNRAP. CDR3 length equals 15 residues.

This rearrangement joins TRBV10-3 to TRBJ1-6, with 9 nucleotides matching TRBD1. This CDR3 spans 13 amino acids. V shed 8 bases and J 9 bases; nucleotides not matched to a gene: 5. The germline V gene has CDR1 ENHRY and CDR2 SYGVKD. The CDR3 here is CAISGTGRSPLHF. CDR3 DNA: TGTGCCATCTCCGGGACAGGGCGTTCACCCCTCCACTTT.

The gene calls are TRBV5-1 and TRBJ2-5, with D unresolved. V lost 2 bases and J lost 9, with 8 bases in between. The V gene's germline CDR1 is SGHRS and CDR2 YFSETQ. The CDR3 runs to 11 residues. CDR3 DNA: TGCGCCAGCAGCTTCAGTGGGGCCCAGTACTTC. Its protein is CASSFSGAQYF.

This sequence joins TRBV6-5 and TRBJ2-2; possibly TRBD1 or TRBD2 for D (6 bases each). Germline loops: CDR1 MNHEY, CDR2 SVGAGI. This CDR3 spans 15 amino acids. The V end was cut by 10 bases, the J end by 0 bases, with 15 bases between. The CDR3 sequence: CATHFGGPNTGELFF. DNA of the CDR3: TGTGCCACCCACTTCGGGGGCCCGAACACCGGGGAGCTGTTTTTT.

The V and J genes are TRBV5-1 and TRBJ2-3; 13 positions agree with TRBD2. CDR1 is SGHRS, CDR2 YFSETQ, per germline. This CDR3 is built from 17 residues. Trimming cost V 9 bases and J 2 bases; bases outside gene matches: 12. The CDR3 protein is CATTEATSGGHTDTQYF. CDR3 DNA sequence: TGCGCCACCACAGAAGCGACTAGCGGGGGGCACACAGATACGCAGTATTTT.

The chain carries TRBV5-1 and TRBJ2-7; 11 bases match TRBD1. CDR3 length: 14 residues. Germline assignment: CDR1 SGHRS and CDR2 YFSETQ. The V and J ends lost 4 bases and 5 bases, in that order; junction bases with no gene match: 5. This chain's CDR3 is CASSEGTGGNEQYF. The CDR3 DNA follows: TGCGCCAGCAGCGAGGGGACAGGGGGGAACGAGCAGTACTTC.

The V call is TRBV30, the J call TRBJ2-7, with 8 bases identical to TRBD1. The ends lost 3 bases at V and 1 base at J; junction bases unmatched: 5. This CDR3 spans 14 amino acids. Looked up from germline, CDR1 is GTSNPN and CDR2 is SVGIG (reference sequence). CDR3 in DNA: TGTGCCTGGAGAACAGGGGGGATTTCCTACGAGCAGTACTTC. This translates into CAWRTGGISYEQYF. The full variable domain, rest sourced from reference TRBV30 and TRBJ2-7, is SQTIHQWPATLVQPVGSPLSLECTVEGTSNPNLYWYRQAAGRGLQLLFYSVGIGQISSEVPQNLSASRPQDRQFILSSKKLLLSDSGFYLCAWRTGGISYEQYFGPGTRLTVT.

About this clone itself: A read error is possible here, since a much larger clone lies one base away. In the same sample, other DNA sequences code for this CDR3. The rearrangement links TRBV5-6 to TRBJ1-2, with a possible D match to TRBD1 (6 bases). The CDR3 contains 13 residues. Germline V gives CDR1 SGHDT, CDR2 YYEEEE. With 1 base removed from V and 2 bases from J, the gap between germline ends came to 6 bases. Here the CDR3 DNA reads TGTGCCAGCAGCTTGCAGGGGAACTATGGCTACACCTTC. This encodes CASSLQGNYGYTF. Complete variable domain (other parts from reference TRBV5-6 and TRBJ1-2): DAGVTQSPTHLIKTRGQQVTLRCSPKSGHDTVSWYQQALGQGPQFIFQYYEEEERQRGNFPDRFSGHQFPNYSSELNVNALLLGDSALYLCASSLQGNYGYTFGSGTRLTVV.

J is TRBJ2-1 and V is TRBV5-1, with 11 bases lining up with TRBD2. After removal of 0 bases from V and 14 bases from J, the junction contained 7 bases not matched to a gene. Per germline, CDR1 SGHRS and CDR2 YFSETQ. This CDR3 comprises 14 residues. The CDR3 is CASSLVSSGGQEFF. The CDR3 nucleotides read TGCGCCAGCAGCTTGGTGTCTAGCGGGGGGCAGGAGTTCTTC.